This is a list of T cell receptor beta chains from one sample in a study of cytomegalovirus exposure and HLA in healthy donors. Method: immunoSEQ multiplex PCR; TCRdb's copy keeps in-frame clones and lacks some. The sample carries 150,000 or so clones, about 75% recorded once. The source material was PBMCs. The receptors shown here come from a man in his late teens or twenties in good health and CMV-seropositive. Both conserved end residues are part of each CDR3. D genes are given only for firm matches. Clone size, where shown, is once, few, many, or a class for clones that have expanded.

>TRBJ2-2|TRBV19|TRBD1|.
CASSIPPWTGPGELFF
TGTGCCAGTAGTATCCCTCCTTGGACAGGGCCCGGGGAGCTGTTTTTT
>TRBJ2-1|TRBV10-1|.|.
CASSDLLGGNEQFF
TGCGCCAGCAGTGACCTTCTAGGAGGCAATGAGCAGTTCTTC
>TRBJ1-6|TRBV6-4|.|.
CASSAMGRNSPLHF
TGTGCCAGCAGTGCGATGGGCAGGAATTCACCCCTCCACTTT
>TRBJ2-7|TRBV6-1|TRBD2|.
CASSWTSGRSGEQYF
TGTGCCAGCAGTTGGACTAGCGGGAGATCCGGCGAGCAGTACTTC
>TRBJ2-1|TRBV19|TRBD2|.
CASSGVSGRNEQFF
TGTGCCAGTAGTGGGGTTAGCGGGAGAAATGAGCAGTTCTTC
>TRBJ1-2|TRBV5-1|.|.
CASSSGLEGYGYTF
TGCGCCAGCAGTTCCGGTTTGGAGGGCTATGGCTACACCTTC
>TRBJ1-1|TRBV13|.|.
CASSVYQGSAEAFF
TGTGCCAGCAGCGTATACCAGGGTTCTGCTGAAGCTTTCTTT
>TRBJ2-4|TRBV28|.|.
CATLPPGLNIQYF
TGTGCCACCCTCCCCCCGGGACTGAACATTCAGTACTTC
>TRBJ2-5|TRBV7-9|.|.
CASSLDLETQYF
TGTGCCAGCAGCTTAGACTTAGAGACCCAGTACTTC
>TRBJ2-1|TRBV19|TRBD1|.
CASIKDRGNEQFF
TGTGCCAGTATAAAAGACAGGGGCAATGAGCAGTTCTTC
>TRBJ2-7|TRBV7-2|TRBD2|.
CASSLYGGRGEQYF
TGTGCCAGCAGCTTATACGGCGGGAGGGGCGAGCAGTACTTC
>TRBJ2-5|TRBV19|.|.
CASIPRGRQETQYF
TGTGCCAGTATCCCTAGAGGGAGGCAAGAGACCCAGTACTTC
>TRBJ2-3|TRBV5-1|TRBD2|few
CASSLGLAGTDTQYF
TGCGCCAGCAGCTTGGGGCTAGCGGGCACAGATACGCAGTATTTT
>TRBJ2-3|TRBV2|.|.
CASRPDRFTQYF
TGTGCCAGCAGACCCGACAGATTTACGCAGTATTTT
>TRBJ1-1|TRBV18|TRBD1|.
CASSPGTGFNEAFF
TGTGCCAGCTCACCCGGGACAGGGTTCAATGAAGCTTTCTTT
>TRBJ2-7|TRBV2|TRBD2|once
CASSPGTSGSYEQYF
TGTGCCAGCAGCCCCGGGACTAGCGGCTCCTACGAGCAGTACTTC
>TRBJ2-6|TRBV29-1|.|.
CSARTDSGANVLTF
TGCAGCGCTAGGACTGACTCTGGGGCCAACGTCCTGACTTTC
>TRBJ2-7|TRBV18|.|.
CASSQTQAYEQYF
TGTGCCAGCTCCCAAACCCAGGCCTACGAGCAGTACTTC
>TRBJ2-3|TRBV20-1|.|.
CSLRSGDTQYF
TGCAGTCTCCGGAGTGGGGATACGCAGTATTTT
>TRBJ2-1|TRBV10-1|TRBD2|.
CASSPGLAIDEQFF
TGCGCCAGCAGCCCCGGACTAGCGATCGATGAGCAGTTCTTC
>TRBJ1-5|TRBV27|TRBD1|.
CASSNRGISNQPQHF
TGTGCCAGCAGCAACAGGGGGATAAGCAATCAGCCCCAGCATTTT
>TRBJ2-4|TRBV11-2|.|.
CASSLDPGREYF
TGTGCCAGCAGCTTAGATCCGGGAAGGGAGTACTTC
>TRBJ2-1|TRBV11-3|TRBD2|.
CASSLSLAGGGEQFF
TGTGCCAGCAGCTTATCACTAGCGGGTGGTGGTGAGCAGTTCTTC
>TRBJ2-7|TRBV7-7|TRBD1|.
CASSPRDRGLNEQYF
TGTGCTAGCAGCCCCCGGGACAGGGGTTTGAACGAGCAGTACTTC
>TRBJ2-1|TRBV5-1|TRBD2|.
CASSLGAWGVRTSDYNEQFF
TGCGCCAGCAGCTTGGGAGCGTGGGGAGTAAGGACTAGCGACTACAATGAGCAGTTCTTC
>TRBJ2-5|TRBV10-1|TRBD2|.
CASSVGGRGLAGGAGETQYF
TGCGCCAGCAGTGTGGGGGGGCGTGGGCTAGCGGGAGGGGCAGGGGAGACCCAGTACTTC
>TRBJ1-2|TRBV13|TRBD1|.
CASIRRGTGHGYTF
TGTGCCAGCATCCGAAGAGGGACAGGGCATGGCTACACCTTC
>TRBJ2-2|TRBV11-2|TRBD2|.
CASSPGTSGDFTGELFF
TGTGCCAGCAGCCCCGGGACTAGCGGGGATTTCACCGGGGAGCTGTTTTTT
>TRBJ1-1|TRBV30|.|few
CAWSLQGGTEAFF
TGTGCCTGGAGTCTGCAGGGTGGGACTGAAGCTTTCTTT